Each of the 9 T cell receptor beta chains below was sequenced from the same sample in a study of CD8 T cell repertoires and HIV-1 epitope variants. These TCRs are of unknown antigen specificity. Libraries were prepared by immunoSEQ multiplex PCR; TCRdb keeps only in-frame clonotypes and omits some of them. The sample records around 5,400 clones, about three fifths being singletons. Sequences were obtained from cultured CD8+ T cells derived from PBMCs. The source of these receptors is a male donor with HIV.

The genes are TRBV6-5 and TRBJ2-2; D possibly uses TRBD1 or TRBD2 (5 bases each). CDR3 length: 15 residues. Trimming removed 6 bases at V and 1 base at J, with 12 bases between. Germline V gene lookup returns CDR1 MNHEY and CDR2 SVGAGI. The CDR3 region has the DNA TGTGCCAGCAGGGGGAGACAGAAGAACACCGGGGAGCTGTTTTTT. It encodes CASRGRQKNTGELFF.

The table lists this clone with a few counts. For the CDR3, the DNA is TGCGCCAGCAGCCAAGAATACGGCCTTAATCAGCCCCAGCATTTT. Its protein is CASSQEYGLNQPQHF. The gene calls are TRBV4-1 and TRBJ1-5; D unresolved. Deletions cut 0 bases from V and 4 bases from J, with 10 bases between. CDR3 length equals 15 residues. In germline, CDR1 is MGHRA, CDR2 YSYEKL.

The V call is TRBV7-9, the J call TRBJ2-7; 9 bases line up with TRBD1. From germline, CDR1 is SEHNR and CDR2 FQNEAQ (reference sequence). The CDR3 contains 14 residues. Losses at the gene ends were 7 bases for V and 4 bases for J; bases not matched to a gene: 8. Here the CDR3 DNA reads TGTGCCAGCAACCCGGGACAGGGACCTTACGAGCAGTACTTC. Its protein is CASNPGQGPYEQYF.

CDR3 coding DNA: TGCGCCAGTAAACTTACAGGGGGCAACACAGATACGCAGTATTTT. Its translation: CASKLTGGNTDTQYF. The chain joins TRBV5-1 to TRBJ2-3, with 9 bases lining up with TRBD1. Germline values: CDR1 SGHRS, CDR2 YFSETQ. The CDR3 extends over 15 amino acids. V lost 8 bases to trimming and J lost 2 bases; unmatched junction nucleotides: 9.

The CDR3 loop is CSVALGRTEAFF. The CDR3 nucleotides read TGCAGCGTTGCGCTCGGGCGAACTGAAGCTTTCTTT. The chain employs TRBV29-1 and TRBJ1-1, with D unresolved. Trimming pared 4 bases from V and 5 bases from J, leaving 11 bases between. The CDR3 loop spans 12 amino acids. Looked up from germline, CDR1 is SQVTM and CDR2 is ANQGSEA.

The V call is TRBV11-2, the J call TRBJ1-4; D remains unclear. This CDR3 spans 16 amino acids. V lost 4 bases to trimming and J lost 0 bases, with 12 bases between them. Germline V lookup: CDR1 SGHAT, CDR2 FQNNGV. For the CDR3, the DNA is TGTGCCAGCAGCTCAATGGACGGAGCAACTAATGAAAAACTGTTTTTT. Its protein product is CASSSMDGATNEKLFF.

J is TRBJ2-2 and V is TRBV30; TRBD2 agrees at 9 bases. This CDR3 is built from 13 residues. Germline lookup yields CDR1 GTSNPN and CDR2 SVGIG (reference sequence). The trim removed 0 bases at V and 7 bases at J, leaving 0 bases unmatched. CDR3 in DNA: TGTGCCTGGAGTGTAGCGGGGGGCGGGGAGCTGTTTTTT. Amino acid sequence: CAWSVAGGGELFF.

The chain is built from TRBV19 and TRBJ2-1; D possibly corresponds to TRBD2 (6 bases). The CDR3 consists of 14 residues. V dropped 3 bases and J dropped 4 bases, with 10 bases sitting between them. Germline V gene data show CDR1 as LNHDA and CDR2 as SQIVND (reference sequence). The CDR3 DNA is TGTGCCAGTAGTATGTCGGGACTTTACAATGAGCAGTTCTTC. Translation: CASSMSGLYNEQFF.

J is TRBJ2-3 and V is TRBV6-5; no clear D. V was shortened by 2 bases and J by 6 bases, with 15 bases between the two germline ends. The germline V gene has CDR1 MNHEY and CDR2 SVGAGI. The CDR3 is made up of 15 amino acids. As DNA, the CDR3 is TGTGCCAGCAGTTACCGTCGTCAGTTGGGGGATACGCAGTATTTT. Translation: CASSYRRQLGDTQYF.